This passage covers 9 T cell receptor beta chains from one sample sequenced in a study of CD8 T cells in Susac syndrome. When the RNA was reverse transcribed, random hexamers were used with an input of 0.5 to 1 ug. TCRdb re-called the immunoSEQ multiplex PCR reads through MiXCR, storing one row per CDR3 protein. The table lists fewer than 200,000 distinct CDR3 sequences, about 94% of them singletons. The sample comprised CD4+ T cells from PBMCs. The receptors stem from a human donor in good health.

A single count supports this clonotype. This rearrangement joins TRBV7-9 to TRBJ2-7; TRBD1 matches 8 bases. The CDR3 runs to 14 residues. V trimming: 5 bases; J trimming: 0 bases; junction bases outside the gene matches: 3. CDR1 and CDR2 from the germline V gene are SEHNR and FQNEAQ (reference sequence). CDR3 sequence: CASSTGGFSYEQYF. In DNA, the CDR3 is TGTGCCAGCAGCACAGGGGGTTTCTCCTACGAGCAGTACTTC.

CDR3 nucleotide sequence: TGTGCCAGTAGTACCGGACAGGGCTATCAGCCCCAGCATTTT. It codes for CASSTGQGYQPQHF. This rearrangement joins TRBV19 to TRBJ1-5; TRBD1 agrees at 8 bases. V shed 4 bases and J 5 bases; nucleotides not matched to a gene: 4. CDR1 is LNHDA and CDR2 is SQIVND in the germline V gene (reference sequence). The CDR3 has 14 amino acids.

The chain recombines TRBV9 with TRBJ1-3, with D possibly being TRBD1 (5 bases). Germline V gives CDR1 SGDLS, CDR2 YYNGEE. Trimming pared 0 bases from V and 8 bases from J, leaving 6 bases between. CDR3 length equals 12 residues. The CDR3 loop reads CASSVAGDTIYF. The CDR3 coding sequence is TGTGCCAGCAGCGTAGCGGGGGACACCATATATTTT.

The chain links TRBV28 to TRBJ1-1, with 10 bases fitting TRBD1. Germline CDR1 and CDR2: MDHEN and SYDVKM. The ends lost 6 bases at V and 5 bases at J; junction bases unmatched: 9. The CDR3 has 15 residues. Here the CDR3 DNA reads TGTGCCAGCAGACCCTCTTTGGACAGGGGGACTGAAGCTTTCTTT. It yields the protein CASRPSLDRGTEAFF.

This chain links TRBV20-1 with TRBJ2-6; no clear D. Between the trimmed V and J ends, which lost 2 bases and 2 bases, there was a span of 1 base. Germline loops: CDR1 DFQATT, CDR2 SNEGSKA (reference sequence). CDR3 size: 12 residues. Here the CDR3 reads CSARPGANVLTF. The CDR3 DNA reads TGCAGTGCTAGACCTGGGGCCAACGTCCTGACTTTC.

This chain links TRBV15 with TRBJ2-5; D gene uncertain. CDR1 and CDR2 (germline): LNHNV, YYDKDF (reference sequence). CDR3 length equals 14 residues. Trimming left V 2 bases short and J 5 bases short, with 12 bases between. The CDR3 spells CATSRSSQRETQYF. CDR3 coding DNA: TGTGCCACCAGCAGATCATCCCAAAGGGAGACCCAGTACTTC.

The count of this clonotype is one. This chain uses TRBV4-1 with TRBJ1-4, with no clear D. Between the trimmed V and J ends, which lost 1 base and 2 bases, there was a span of 23 bases. Germline V gene data show CDR1 as MGHRA and CDR2 as YSYEKL. The CDR3 loop spans 20 amino acids. The CDR3 region has the DNA TGCGCCAGCAGCCAAGGTACCCGCAAAGGACGGCATTCTACTAATGAAAAACTGTTTTTT. The encoded protein is CASSQGTRKGRHSTNEKLFF.

Only one count was recorded for this clonotype. The chain uses TRBV29-1 and TRBJ2-7; D unresolved. V was shortened by 4 bases and J by 5 bases, with 9 bases between the two germline ends. Germline V gives CDR1 SQVTM, CDR2 ANQGSEA. The CDR3 loop spans 11 amino acids. CDR3 region: CSVGLGNEQYF. CDR3 coding DNA: TGCAGCGTTGGATTAGGGAACGAGCAGTACTTC.

The V gene is TRBV19, the J gene TRBJ2-2; D ambiguous. V shed 5 bases and J shed 2 bases, with 9 bases lying between them. The germline CDR1 and CDR2 sequences are LNHDA and SQIVND (reference sequence). The CDR3 runs 14 residues. This chain's CDR3 is CASSRRVNTGELFF. Here the CDR3 DNA reads TGTGCCAGTAGTCGCCGGGTCAACACCGGGGAGCTGTTTTTT.